This T cell receptor beta chain was found in a study of radiotherapy plus CTLA-4 blockade in lung cancer. Regarding the study as a whole: Early clone dynamics of blood T cells, plus interferon-beta, reportedly predicted response best.

Assay: immunoSEQ multiplex PCR; the TCRdb copy retains only in-frame clones and omits some. The sample holds 130,000 or so clones; 75% to 90% are singletons and the top ten take about 7%. The CDR3 extends over 15 amino acids. The trim removed 5 bases at V and 10 bases at J, leaving 13 bases unmatched. The germline CDR1 and CDR2 sequences are SEHNR and FQNEAQ (reference sequence). With respect to this clone: Its antigen is still unknown.

V gene TRBV7-9 combines with J gene TRBJ2-1, with TRBD2 identical over 8 bases. The TCR comes from a human donor with non-small cell lung cancer that progressed on radiotherapy plus ipilimumab. Specimen: peripheral blood, collected from a patient treated with radiotherapy plus ipilimumab. The CDR3 coding sequence is TGTGCCAGCAGCGGAGGTGGCCGGGAGGGTCGGGAGCAGTTCTTC. It specifies CASSGGGREGREQFF. Full variable domain (remainder filled in from reference TRBV7-9 and TRBJ2-1): DTGVSQNPRHKITKRGQNVTFRCDPISEHNRLYWYRQTLGQGPEFLTYFQNEAQLEKSRLLSDRFSAERPKGSFSTLEIQRTEQGDSAMYLCASSGGGREGREQFFGPGTRLTVL.